The 19 T cell receptor beta chains reported below all come from one sample, sequenced in a study of technical replicates of blood from several donors. Using immunoSEQ multiplex PCR, the repertoire was profiled, and TCRdb retains in-frame clones only, with some absent. The sample lists about 79,000 clones; 85% to 95% were seen once. Input material: T cells isolated from PBMCs. These receptor sequences come from a human donor in good health.

This clone was detected only once. The gene calls are TRBV7-8 and TRBJ1-5, with 7 positions matching TRBD1. The germline V gene encodes CDR1 SGHVS and CDR2 FQNEAQ. The V segment lost 4 bases and the J segment 6 bases; nucleotides outside the gene matches: 3. The CDR3 is made up of 13 amino acids. The CDR3 DNA is TGTGCCAGCAGCTCCGACAGGGTTCAGCCCCAGCATTTT. It specifies CASSSDRVQPQHF.

J is TRBJ2-4 and V is TRBV5-6; D might be TRBD2 (5 bases). CDR1 and CDR2 from the germline V gene are SGHDT and YYEEEE. The CDR3 contains 15 residues. Between the trimmed V and J ends, which lost 4 bases and 0 bases, there was a span of 11 bases. The CDR3 region is CASSPGKLAKNIQYF. For the CDR3, the DNA is TGTGCCAGCAGCCCCGGGAAACTAGCCAAAAACATTCAGTACTTC.

This sequence joins TRBV5-1 and TRBJ2-1, with 12 positions matching TRBD2. This CDR3 region has 17 residues. Germline values: CDR1 SGHRS, CDR2 YFSETQ. After removal of 4 bases from V and 2 bases from J, the junction contained 7 bases not matched to a gene. The CDR3 region is CASSNGLAGPPYNEQFF. The CDR3 bases are TGCGCCAGCAGCAACGGACTAGCGGGACCTCCCTACAATGAGCAGTTCTTC.

The rearrangement joins TRBV4-1 to TRBJ1-1; D not certain. The CDR3 sequence is 11 residues long. Germline V lookup: CDR1 MGHRA, CDR2 YSYEKL. The germline V and J ends were trimmed by 1 base and 12 bases, with 9 bases remaining between them. CDR3 protein: CASSQVAETFF. CDR3 DNA sequence: TGCGCCAGCAGCCAAGTGGCAGAAACTTTCTTT.

The chain joins TRBV10-3 to TRBJ2-5; the match to TRBD2 covers 7 bases. J gave up 5 bases and V 0 bases, and 6 bases lay outside the gene matches. CDR3 size: 15 residues. Germline values: CDR1 ENHRY, CDR2 SYGVKD. The DNA for the CDR3 is TGTGCCATCAGTGAGTCGACTTTGGGAGGGGAGACCCAGTACTTC. Residues: CAISESTLGGETQYF.

The V and J genes are TRBV7-6 and TRBJ2-7; 10 bases align to TRBD2. Looked up from germline, CDR1 is SGHVS and CDR2 is FNYEAQ. The CDR3 sequence is 16 residues long. The ends lost 5 bases at V and 3 bases at J; junction bases unmatched: 10. The CDR3 is CASSPLAGEAFYEQYF. The CDR3 coding sequence is TGTGCCAGCAGCCCGCTAGCGGGGGAAGCCTTCTACGAGCAGTACTTC.

The chain has TRBV27 and TRBJ1-2; 10 nucleotides match TRBD1. This CDR3 region has 14 residues. Germline CDR1 reads MNHEY; CDR2 reads SMNVEV (reference sequence). V lost 6 bases to trimming and J lost 5 bases; unmatched junction nucleotides: 6. The CDR3 DNA reads TGTGCCAGCAGGAGACCGGGACAGGGGTATGGCTACACCTTC. Translating it yields CASRRPGQGYGYTF.

The rearrangement joins TRBV4-1 to TRBJ1-1, with D perhaps TRBD1 (5 bases). Germline V lookup: CDR1 MGHRA, CDR2 YSYEKL. This CDR3 is built from 17 residues. The CDR3, as DNA: TGCGCTAGTGGGGCAGGACCTTCCAAACCCCCGAACACTGAAGCTTTCTTT. Protein product: CASGAGPSKPPNTEAFF.

The rearrangement joins TRBV7-2 to TRBJ1-1; D gene ambiguous. The CDR3 totals 13 residues. CDR1 is SGHTA and CDR2 is FQGNSA in the germline V gene. Trimming removed 5 bases from V and 6 bases from J, with 13 bases in between. The CDR3 DNA is TGTGCCAGCAGCCTTACGAGGGTGTCTGAAGCTTTCTTT. Translated, it gives CASSLTRVSEAFF.

The chain joins TRBV19 to TRBJ2-2; 9 positions match TRBD1. The germline CDR1 and CDR2 sequences are LNHDA and SQIVND (reference sequence). The CDR3 is made up of 17 amino acids. Trimming removed 3 bases from V and 1 base from J; junction bases left unmatched: 6. The chain's CDR3 is CASSIGNRGQNTGELFF. For the CDR3, the DNA is TGTGCCAGTAGTATTGGGAACAGGGGGCAGAACACCGGGGAGCTGTTTTTT.

Concerning this clone: The same CDR3 arises from other DNA sequences in this sample as well. The genes are TRBV5-4 and TRBJ1-2; no definite D call. The CDR3 contains 12 residues. Germline V gives CDR1 SGHNT, CDR2 YYREEE (reference sequence). V lost 0 bases, J lost 5 bases, and 5 bases lay in between. The CDR3 nucleotides read TGTGCCAGCAGCTTGGACAGTTATGGCTACACCTTC. Encoded protein: CASSLDSYGYTF.

The rearrangement joins TRBV9 to TRBJ1-5, with 7 bases aligning to TRBD1. Trimming took 3 bases from V and 4 from J; bases not matched to a gene: 1. The CDR3 spans 13 residues. Germline-derived CDR1 and CDR2 are SGDLS and YYNGEE. CDR3 amino acids: CASSGDSNQPQHF. CDR3 DNA: TGTGCCAGCAGCGGGGACAGTAATCAGCCCCAGCATTTT. The variable domain in full, completed from reference TRBV9 and TRBJ1-5, reads DSGVTQTPKHLITATGQRVTLRCSPRSGDLSVYWYQQSLDQGLQFLIQYYNGEERAKGNILERFSAQQFPDLHSELNLSSLELGDSALYFCASSGDSNQPQHFGDGTRLSIL.

J is TRBJ2-1 and V is TRBV29-1; the match to TRBD2 covers 11 bases. V gave up 6 bases and J gave up 7 bases; unmatched junction bases: 2. The CDR3 has 12 residues. Germline CDR1 reads SQVTM; CDR2 reads ANQGSEA. The CDR3 coding sequence is TGCAGCGTAGTAGCGGGAGGGAATGAGCAGTTCTTC. Translating gives CSVVAGGNEQFF.

The V gene is TRBV5-1, the J gene TRBJ1-2; TRBD1 matches 7 bases. This CDR3 comprises 15 residues. From germline, CDR1 is SGHRS and CDR2 YFSETQ. V was pared by 2 bases and J by 1 base, with 5 bases of the junction left unmatched. The CDR3 DNA reads TGCGCCAGCAGCTTCTGGACAGGTGATAACTATGGCTACACCTTC. Translating gives CASSFWTGDNYGYTF.

DNA of the CDR3: TGTGCCAGCAATACCATGCTCACGCGACAGCAAGAGACCCAGTACTTC. It is translated as CASNTMLTRQQETQYF. The V call is TRBV2, the J call TRBJ2-5, with TRBD1 as a possible D gene (5 bases). Trimming shortened V by 7 bases and J by 2 bases, and 20 bases separated the two germline ends. This CDR3 has 16 amino acids. Germline values: CDR1 SNHLY, CDR2 FYNNEI.

This chain links TRBV2 with TRBJ2-7, with TRBD2 matching over 11 bases. With 2 bases clipped from V and 4 bases from J, the junction kept 7 bases outside the gene matches. CDR1 SNHLY and CDR2 FYNNEI come from the germline V gene. The CDR3 totals 16 residues. In DNA, the CDR3 is TGTGCCAGCAGTGAAATGGGAACTAGCGGGAGTTACGAGCAGTACTTC. Amino acids: CASSEMGTSGSYEQYF.

The V and J genes are TRBV11-2 and TRBJ2-1; 7 positions agree with TRBD2. V lost 3 bases and J lost 8; bases outside the gene matches: 4. There are 13 residues in the CDR3. Germline values: CDR1 SGHAT, CDR2 FQNNGV. CDR3 loop: CASSLVGGYEQFF. The CDR3 coding sequence is TGTGCCAGCAGCTTGGTGGGGGGGTATGAGCAGTTCTTC.

This clone occurred once. V is TRBV25-1 and J is TRBJ2-1; maybe TRBD2 (6 bases). The CDR3 extends over 14 amino acids. In germline, CDR1 is MGHDK, CDR2 SYGVNS. V lost 7 bases and J lost 4, with 14 bases in between. CDR3 in DNA: TGTGCCAGCATTGCGGAGGGGATATACAATGAGCAGTTCTTC. It specifies CASIAEGIYNEQFF.

The V gene is TRBV15, the J gene TRBJ1-5, with D perhaps matching TRBD1 (5 bases). The germline CDR1 and CDR2 sequences are LNHNV and YYDKDF (reference sequence). V was cut by 0 bases and J by 11 bases, with 17 bases left in between. The CDR3 runs 15 residues. The DNA for the CDR3 is TGTGCCACCAGCAGAGATACGGGGGAGGGTAGGGCCCAGCATTTT. This gives the protein CATSRDTGEGRAQHF.